This T cell receptor beta chain is from a study of T cells after yellow fever vaccination. The wider study: When fractions had low cell numbers, they were prepared with SMART-Seq v4 Ultra Low Input.

Template switching with 5'RACE generated the TCR cDNA and added a universal primer site and UMIs. TCRdb independently ran MiXCR on the 5' RACE reads; one entry per CDR3 protein. The sample comprises roughly 300,000 distinct CDR3 sequences, approximately 7% of which are singletons, and roughly a sixth rests with the top ten. As to this clonotype: Its antigen is undetermined.

The study's findings and limits: Peaking faster, on day 5 versus 15, the secondary response was nonetheless weaker. Overall, a small share of clonotypes was seen in both CD4 and CD8 compartments.

With 5 bases removed from V and 2 bases from J, the gap between germline ends came to 15 bases. This CDR3 has 14 amino acids. Germline values: CDR1 DFQATT, CDR2 SNEGSKA (reference sequence). The receptor was isolated from a man between 18 and 29 years old who received the YFV17D yellow fever vaccine. Specimen: PBMCs, collected 35 to 50 days after the first yellow fever vaccination. The gene calls are TRBV20-1 and TRBJ1-1; no firm D call. Written as DNA, the CDR3 is TGCAGTGCTCAGAGTTCGAACCCAAACACTGAAGCTTTCTTT. Its protein product is CSAQSSNPNTEAFF.